These 2 T cell receptor beta chains share one sample of origin, sequenced in a study of cytomegalovirus exposure and HLA in healthy donors. In the PCR, 60 Vbeta and 13 Jbeta primers were used. Clones were sequenced by immunoSEQ multiplex PCR, and TCRdb holds only the in-frame ones, with some missing. The sample has roughly 70,000 clones; roughly four fifths are singletons. Sequenced material: PBMCs. The receptors here all came from a young man in good health and CMV-seronegative.

The sample holds one count of this clone. The chain joins TRBV9 to TRBJ1-2; TRBD1 matches at 9 bases. J was trimmed by 4 bases and V by 3 bases; bases with no gene match: 7. Germline V gives CDR1 SGDLS, CDR2 YYNGEE. The length of the CDR3 is 15 residues. CDR3 bases: TGTGCCAGCAGCGCACATCCGGGACAGGGCTATGGCTACACCTTC. It translates to CASSAHPGQGYGYTF.

This clone was seen more than once but under ten times. The rearrangement uses TRBV5-4 and TRBJ2-7; 9 bases are shared with TRBD2. Germline trimming cut 1 base from V and 6 bases from J; bases unmatched to any gene: 8. The CDR3 is made up of 15 amino acids. CDR1 is SGHNT, CDR2 YYREEE, per germline (reference sequence). The CDR3 DNA is TGTGCCAGCAGCTTGTTAGCGGGAGCCCAAACCGAGCAGTACTTC. This gives the protein CASSLLAGAQTEQYF.